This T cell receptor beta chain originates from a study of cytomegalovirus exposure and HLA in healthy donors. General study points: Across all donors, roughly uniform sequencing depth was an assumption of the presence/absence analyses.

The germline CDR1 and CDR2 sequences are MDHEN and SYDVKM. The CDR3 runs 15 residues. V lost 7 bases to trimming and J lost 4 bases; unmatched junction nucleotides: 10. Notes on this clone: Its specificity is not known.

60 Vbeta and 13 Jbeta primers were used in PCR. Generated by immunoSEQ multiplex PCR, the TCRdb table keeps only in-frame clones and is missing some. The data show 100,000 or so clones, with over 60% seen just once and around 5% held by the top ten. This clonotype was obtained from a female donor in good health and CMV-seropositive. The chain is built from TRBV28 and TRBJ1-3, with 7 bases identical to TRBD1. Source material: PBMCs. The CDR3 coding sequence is TGTGCCAGCAAAATAGCCGGGACAGCAGGAAACACCATATATTTT. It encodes CASKIAGTAGNTIYF. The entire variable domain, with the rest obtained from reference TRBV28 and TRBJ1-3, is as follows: DVKVTQSSRYLVKRTGEKVFLECVQDMDHENMFWYRQDPGLGLRLIYFSYDVKMKEKGDIPEGYSVSREKKERFSLILESASTNQTSMYLCASKIAGTAGNTIYFGEGSWLTVV.